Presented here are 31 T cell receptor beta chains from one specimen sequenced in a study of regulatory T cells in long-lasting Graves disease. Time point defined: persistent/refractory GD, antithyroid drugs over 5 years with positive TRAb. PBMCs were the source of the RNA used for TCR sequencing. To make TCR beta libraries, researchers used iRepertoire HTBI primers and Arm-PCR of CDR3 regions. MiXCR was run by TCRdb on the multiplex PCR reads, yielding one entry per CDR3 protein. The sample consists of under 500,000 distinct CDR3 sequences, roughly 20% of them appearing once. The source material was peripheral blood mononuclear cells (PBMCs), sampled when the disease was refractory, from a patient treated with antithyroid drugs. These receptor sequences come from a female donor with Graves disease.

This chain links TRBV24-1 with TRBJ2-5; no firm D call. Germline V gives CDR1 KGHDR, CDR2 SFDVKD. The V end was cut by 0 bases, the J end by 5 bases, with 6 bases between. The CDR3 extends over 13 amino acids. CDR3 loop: CATSDLQLETQYF. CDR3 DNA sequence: TGTGCCACCAGTGATTTGCAATTGGAGACCCAGTACTTC.

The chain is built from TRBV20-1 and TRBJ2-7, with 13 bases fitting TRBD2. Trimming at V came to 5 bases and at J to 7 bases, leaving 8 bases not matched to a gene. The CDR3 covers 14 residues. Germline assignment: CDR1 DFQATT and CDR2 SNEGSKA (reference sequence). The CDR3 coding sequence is TGCAGTGCTCCTTGGACTAGCGGGAGCGATGAGCAGTACTTC. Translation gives CSAPWTSGSDEQYF.

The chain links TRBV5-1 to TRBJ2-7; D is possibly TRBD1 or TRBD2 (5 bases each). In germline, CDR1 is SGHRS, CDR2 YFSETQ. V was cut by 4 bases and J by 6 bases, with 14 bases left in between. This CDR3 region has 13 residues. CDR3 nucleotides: TGCGCCAGCAGCCGGGACCTCGGGACCGAGCAGTACTTC. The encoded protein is CASSRDLGTEQYF.

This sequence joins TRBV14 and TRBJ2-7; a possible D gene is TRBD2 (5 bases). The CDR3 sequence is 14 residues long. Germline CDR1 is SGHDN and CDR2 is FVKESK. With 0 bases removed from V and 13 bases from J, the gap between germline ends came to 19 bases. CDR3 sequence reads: CASSQDLVGKEAYF. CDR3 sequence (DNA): TGTGCCAGCAGCCAAGATCTGGTAGGGAAGGAGGCATACTTC.

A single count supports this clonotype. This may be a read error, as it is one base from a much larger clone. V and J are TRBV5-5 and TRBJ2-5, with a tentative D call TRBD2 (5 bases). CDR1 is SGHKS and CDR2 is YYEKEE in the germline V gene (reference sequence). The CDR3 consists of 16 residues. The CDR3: CACSPGIGVHQETQYF. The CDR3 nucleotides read TGTGCCTGCAGCCCCGGGATCGGGGTCCACCAAGAGACCCAGTACTTC.

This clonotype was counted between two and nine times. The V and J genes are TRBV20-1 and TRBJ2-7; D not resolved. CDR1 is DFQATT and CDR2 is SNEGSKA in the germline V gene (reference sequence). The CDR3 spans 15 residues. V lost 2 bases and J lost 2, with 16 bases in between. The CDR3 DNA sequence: TGCAGTGCTAGAAGCCCGGCCGGAAAAACCTACGAGCAGTACTTC. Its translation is CSARSPAGKTYEQYF.

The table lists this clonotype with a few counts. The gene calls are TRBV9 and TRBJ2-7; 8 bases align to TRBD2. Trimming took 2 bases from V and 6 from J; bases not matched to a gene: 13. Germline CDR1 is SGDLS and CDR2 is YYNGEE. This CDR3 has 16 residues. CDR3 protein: CASSVGLAGRTSEQYF. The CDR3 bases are TGTGCCAGCAGCGTGGGGCTAGCGGGCCGAACCAGCGAGCAGTACTTC.

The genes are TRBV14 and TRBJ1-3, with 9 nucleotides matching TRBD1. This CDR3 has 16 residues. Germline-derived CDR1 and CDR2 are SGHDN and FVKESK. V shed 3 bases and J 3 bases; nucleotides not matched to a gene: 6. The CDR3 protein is CASSHGQGLYGNTIYF. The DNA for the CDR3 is TGTGCCAGCAGCCATGGACAGGGGCTATATGGAAACACCATATATTTT.

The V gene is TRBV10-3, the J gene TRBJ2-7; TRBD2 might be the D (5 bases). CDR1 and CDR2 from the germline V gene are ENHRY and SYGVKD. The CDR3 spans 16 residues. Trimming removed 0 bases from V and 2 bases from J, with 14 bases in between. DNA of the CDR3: TGTGCCATCAGTGAGTCAGGCGGCTCGGGAACCTACGAGCAGTACTTC. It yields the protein CAISESGGSGTYEQYF.

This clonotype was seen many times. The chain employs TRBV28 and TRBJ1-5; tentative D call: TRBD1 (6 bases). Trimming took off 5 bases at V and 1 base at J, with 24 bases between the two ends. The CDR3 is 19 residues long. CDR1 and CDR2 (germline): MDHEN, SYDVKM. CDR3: CASSPDDSGVAMSNQPQHF. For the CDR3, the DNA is TGTGCCAGCAGTCCCGACGACTCAGGGGTAGCCATGAGCAATCAGCCCCAGCATTTT.

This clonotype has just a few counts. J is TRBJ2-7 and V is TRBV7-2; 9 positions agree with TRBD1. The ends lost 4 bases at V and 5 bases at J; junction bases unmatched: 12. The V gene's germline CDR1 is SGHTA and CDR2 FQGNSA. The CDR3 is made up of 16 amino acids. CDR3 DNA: TGTGCCAGCAGCTCGTCTATCCAGGACAGGGGCCACGAGCAGTACTTC. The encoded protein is CASSSSIQDRGHEQYF.

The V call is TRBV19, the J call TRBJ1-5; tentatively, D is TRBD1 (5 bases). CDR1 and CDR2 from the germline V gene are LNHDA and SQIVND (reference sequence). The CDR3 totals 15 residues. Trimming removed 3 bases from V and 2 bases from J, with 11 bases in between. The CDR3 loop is CASSMGGLGNQPQHF. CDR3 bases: TGTGCCAGTAGTATGGGGGGTTTGGGCAATCAGCCCCAGCATTTT.

The CDR3 DNA is TGTGCCAGCAGCCAATCGGCGGATGGCTACACCTTC. Its protein is CASSQSADGYTF. The V gene is TRBV7-2, the J gene TRBJ1-2; D is undetermined. The V end was cut by 5 bases, the J end by 6 bases, with 10 bases between. In germline, CDR1 is SGHTA, CDR2 FQGNSA. The CDR3 runs to 12 residues.

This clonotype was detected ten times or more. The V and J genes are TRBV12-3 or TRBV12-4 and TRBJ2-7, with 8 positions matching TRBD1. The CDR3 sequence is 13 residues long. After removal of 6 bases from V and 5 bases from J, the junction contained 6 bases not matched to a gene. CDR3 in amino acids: CASSWTGIDEQYF. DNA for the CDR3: TGTGCCAGCAGCTGGACAGGGATCGACGAGCAGTACTTC.

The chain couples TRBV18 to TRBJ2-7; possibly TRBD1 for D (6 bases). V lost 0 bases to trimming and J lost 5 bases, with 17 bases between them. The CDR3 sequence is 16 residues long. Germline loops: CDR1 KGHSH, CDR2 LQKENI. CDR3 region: CASSPPTVSRGDEQYF. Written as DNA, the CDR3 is TGTGCCAGCTCACCACCAACGGTCAGCAGGGGCGACGAGCAGTACTTC.

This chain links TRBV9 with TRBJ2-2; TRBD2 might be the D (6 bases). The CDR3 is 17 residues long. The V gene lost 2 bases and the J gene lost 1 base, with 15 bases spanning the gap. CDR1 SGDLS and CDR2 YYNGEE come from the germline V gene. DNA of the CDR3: TGTGCCAGCAGCGTCGATGCCGGCGGGATGAACACCGGGGAGCTGTTTTTT. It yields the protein CASSVDAGGMNTGELFF.

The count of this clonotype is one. The CDR3 DNA follows: TGTGCCAGCAGTCCCCAGGACAGGGGGAGAGCAGATACGCAGTATTTT. It is translated as CASSPQDRGRADTQYF. This rearrangement joins TRBV28 to TRBJ2-3; 10 bases match TRBD1. J lost 4 bases, V lost 5 bases, and 9 bases had no gene match. The CDR3 contains 16 residues. Looked up from germline, CDR1 is MDHEN and CDR2 is SYDVKM.

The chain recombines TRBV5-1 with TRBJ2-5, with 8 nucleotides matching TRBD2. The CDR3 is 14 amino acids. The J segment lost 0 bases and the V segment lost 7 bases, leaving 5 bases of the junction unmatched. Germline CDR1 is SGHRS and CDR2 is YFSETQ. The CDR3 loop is CASSAGEYQETQYF. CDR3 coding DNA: TGCGCCAGCTCAGCGGGAGAGTACCAAGAGACCCAGTACTTC.

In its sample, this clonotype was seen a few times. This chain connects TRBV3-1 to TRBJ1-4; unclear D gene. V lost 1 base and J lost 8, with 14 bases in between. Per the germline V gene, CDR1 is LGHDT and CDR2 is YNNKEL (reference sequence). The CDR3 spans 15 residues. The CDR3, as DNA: TGTGCCAGCAGCCAAGGTGGCGGGGTGAGCGAAAAACTGTTTTTT. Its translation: CASSQGGGVSEKLFF.

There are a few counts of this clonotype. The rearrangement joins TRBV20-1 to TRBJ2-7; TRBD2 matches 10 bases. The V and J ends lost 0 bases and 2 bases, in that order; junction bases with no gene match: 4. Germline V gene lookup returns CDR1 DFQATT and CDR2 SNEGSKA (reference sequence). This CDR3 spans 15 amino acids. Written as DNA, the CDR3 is TGCAGTGCTAGAGAGGCTAGCGGGAGAACCTACGAGCAGTACTTC. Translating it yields CSAREASGRTYEQYF.

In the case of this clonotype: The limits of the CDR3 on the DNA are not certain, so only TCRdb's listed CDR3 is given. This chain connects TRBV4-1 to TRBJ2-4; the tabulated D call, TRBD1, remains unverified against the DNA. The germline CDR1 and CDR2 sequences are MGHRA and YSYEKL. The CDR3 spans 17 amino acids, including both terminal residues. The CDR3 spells CASSQVGGGTFKGVEYF.

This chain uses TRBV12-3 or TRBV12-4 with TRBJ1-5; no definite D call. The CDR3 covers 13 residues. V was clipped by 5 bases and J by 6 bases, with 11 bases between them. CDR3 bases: TGTGCCAGCAGTACACACGGTTTTCAGCCCCAGCATTTT. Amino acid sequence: CASSTHGFQPQHF.

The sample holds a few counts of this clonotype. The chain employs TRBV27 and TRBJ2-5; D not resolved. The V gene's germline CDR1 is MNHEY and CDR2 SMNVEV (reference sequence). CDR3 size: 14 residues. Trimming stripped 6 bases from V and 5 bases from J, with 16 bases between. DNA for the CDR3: TGTGCCAGCAGCCCAAGTTGGGCCGCGGAGACCCAGTACTTC. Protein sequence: CASSPSWAAETQYF.

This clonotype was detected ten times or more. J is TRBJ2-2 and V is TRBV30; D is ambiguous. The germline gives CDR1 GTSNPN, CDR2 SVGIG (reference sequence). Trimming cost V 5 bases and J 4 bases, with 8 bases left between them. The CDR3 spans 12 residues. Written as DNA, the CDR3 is TGTGCCTGGTTTGGGGTCACCGGGGAGCTGTTTTTT. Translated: CAWFGVTGELFF.

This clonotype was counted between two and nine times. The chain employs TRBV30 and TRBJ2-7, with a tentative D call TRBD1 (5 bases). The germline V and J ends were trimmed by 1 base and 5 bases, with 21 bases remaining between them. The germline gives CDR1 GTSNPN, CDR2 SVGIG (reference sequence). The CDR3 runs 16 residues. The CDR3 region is CAWSEGRSPRAHEQYF. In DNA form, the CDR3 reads TGTGCCTGGAGTGAGGGGCGAAGTCCAAGGGCCCACGAGCAGTACTTC.

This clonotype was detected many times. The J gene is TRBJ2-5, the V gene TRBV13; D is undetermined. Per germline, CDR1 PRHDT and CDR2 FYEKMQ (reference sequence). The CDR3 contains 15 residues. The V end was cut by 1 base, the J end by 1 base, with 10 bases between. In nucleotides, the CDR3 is TGTGCCAGCAGCTTAGTTTTTCGCGGCCAAGAGACCCAGTACTTC. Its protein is CASSLVFRGQETQYF.

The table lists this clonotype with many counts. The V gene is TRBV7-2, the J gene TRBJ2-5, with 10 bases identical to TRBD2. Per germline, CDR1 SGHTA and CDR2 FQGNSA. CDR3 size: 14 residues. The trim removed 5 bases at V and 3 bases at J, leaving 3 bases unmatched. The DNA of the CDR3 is TGTGCCAGCAGCCTCGGACTAGCGGAAGAGACCCAGTACTTC. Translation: CASSLGLAEETQYF.

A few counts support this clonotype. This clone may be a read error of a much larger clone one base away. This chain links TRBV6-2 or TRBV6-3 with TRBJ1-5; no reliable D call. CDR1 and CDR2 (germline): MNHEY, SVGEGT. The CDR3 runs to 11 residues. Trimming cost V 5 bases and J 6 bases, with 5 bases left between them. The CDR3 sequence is CASSMGQPQHF. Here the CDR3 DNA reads TGTGCCAGCAGTATGGGTCAGCCCCAGCATTTT.

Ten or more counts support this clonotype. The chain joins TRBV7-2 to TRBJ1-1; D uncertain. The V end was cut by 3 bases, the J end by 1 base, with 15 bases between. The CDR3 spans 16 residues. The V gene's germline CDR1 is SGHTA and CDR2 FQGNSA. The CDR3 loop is CASSFEIERSNTEAFF. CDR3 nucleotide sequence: TGTGCCAGCAGCTTCGAAATCGAACGCTCGAACACTGAAGCTTTCTTT.

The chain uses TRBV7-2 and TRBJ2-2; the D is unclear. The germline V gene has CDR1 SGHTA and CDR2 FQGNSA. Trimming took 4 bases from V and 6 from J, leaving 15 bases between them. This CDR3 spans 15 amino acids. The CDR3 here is CASSSYFPSAGELFF. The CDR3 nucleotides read TGTGCCAGCAGCTCGTACTTTCCATCCGCCGGGGAGCTGTTTTTT.

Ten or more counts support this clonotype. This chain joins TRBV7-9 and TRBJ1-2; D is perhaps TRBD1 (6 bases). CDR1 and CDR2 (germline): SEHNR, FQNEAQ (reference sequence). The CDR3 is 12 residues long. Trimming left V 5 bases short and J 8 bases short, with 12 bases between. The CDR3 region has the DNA TGTGCCAGCAGCACAGGGTCTGGAGGCTACACCTTC. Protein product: CASSTGSGGYTF.